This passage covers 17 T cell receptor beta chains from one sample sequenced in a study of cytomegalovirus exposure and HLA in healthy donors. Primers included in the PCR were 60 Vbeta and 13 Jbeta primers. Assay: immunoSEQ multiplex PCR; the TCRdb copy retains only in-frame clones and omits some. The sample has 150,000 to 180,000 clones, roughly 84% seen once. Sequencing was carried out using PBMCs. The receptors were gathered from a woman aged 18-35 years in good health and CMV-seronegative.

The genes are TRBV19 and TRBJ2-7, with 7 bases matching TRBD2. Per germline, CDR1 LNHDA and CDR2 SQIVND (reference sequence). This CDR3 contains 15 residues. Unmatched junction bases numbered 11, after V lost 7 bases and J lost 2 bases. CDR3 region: CASTPATGGTYEQYF. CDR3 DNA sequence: TGTGCCAGTACCCCGGCGACGGGGGGAACCTACGAGCAGTACTTC.

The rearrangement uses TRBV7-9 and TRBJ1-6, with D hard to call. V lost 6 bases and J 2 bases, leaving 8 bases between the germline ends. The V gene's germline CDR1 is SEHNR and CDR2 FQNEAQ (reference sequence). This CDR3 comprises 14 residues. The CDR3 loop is CASSPTTYNSPLHF. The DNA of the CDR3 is TGTGCCAGCAGTCCCACAACCTATAATTCACCCCTCCACTTT.

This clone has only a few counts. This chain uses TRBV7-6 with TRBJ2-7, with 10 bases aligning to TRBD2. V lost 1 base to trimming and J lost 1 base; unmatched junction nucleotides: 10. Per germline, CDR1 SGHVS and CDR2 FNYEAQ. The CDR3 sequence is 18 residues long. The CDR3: CASSLVPSGSKGSYEQYF. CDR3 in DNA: TGTGCCAGCAGCTTAGTTCCTAGCGGGAGTAAAGGGTCCTACGAGCAGTACTTC.

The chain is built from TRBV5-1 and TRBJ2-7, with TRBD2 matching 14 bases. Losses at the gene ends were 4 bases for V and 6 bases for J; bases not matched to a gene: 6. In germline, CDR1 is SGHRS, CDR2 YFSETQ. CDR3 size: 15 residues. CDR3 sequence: CASSVSGTSGSEQYF. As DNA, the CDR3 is TGCGCCAGCAGCGTCTCCGGGACTAGCGGGAGCGAGCAGTACTTC.

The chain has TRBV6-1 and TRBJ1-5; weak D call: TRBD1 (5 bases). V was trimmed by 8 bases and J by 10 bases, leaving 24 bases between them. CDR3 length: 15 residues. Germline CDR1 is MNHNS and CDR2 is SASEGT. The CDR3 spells CASGKEAGGSEPQHF. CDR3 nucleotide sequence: TGTGCCAGCGGAAAAGAGGCGGGGGGTAGCGAACCCCAGCATTTT.

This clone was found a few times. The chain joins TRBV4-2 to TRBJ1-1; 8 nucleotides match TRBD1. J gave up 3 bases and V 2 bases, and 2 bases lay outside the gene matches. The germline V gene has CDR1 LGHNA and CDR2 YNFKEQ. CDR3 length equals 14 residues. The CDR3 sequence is CASSQPDRDTEAFF. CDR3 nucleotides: TGTGCCAGCAGCCAACCGGACAGGGACACTGAAGCTTTCTTT.

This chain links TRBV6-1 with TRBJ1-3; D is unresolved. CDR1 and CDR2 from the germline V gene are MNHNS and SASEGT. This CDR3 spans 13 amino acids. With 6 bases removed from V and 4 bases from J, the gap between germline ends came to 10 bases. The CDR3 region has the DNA TGTGCCAGCAGGATTCCGGGAGGAAACACCATATATTTT. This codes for CASRIPGGNTIYF.

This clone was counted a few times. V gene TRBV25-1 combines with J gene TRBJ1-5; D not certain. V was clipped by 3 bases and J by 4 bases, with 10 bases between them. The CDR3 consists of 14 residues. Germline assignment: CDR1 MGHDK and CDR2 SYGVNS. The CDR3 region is CASSEAGHNQPQHF. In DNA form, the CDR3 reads TGTGCCAGCAGTGAGGCAGGTCATAATCAGCCCCAGCATTTT.

The CDR3 DNA reads as TGTGCCATCAGCGCGGGGGGCTCAGATACGCAGTATTTT. It encodes CAISAGGSDTQYF. The chain recombines TRBV10-3 with TRBJ2-3; 8 bases fit TRBD2. V lost 6 bases to trimming and J lost 4 bases; unmatched junction nucleotides: 3. Germline V lookup: CDR1 ENHRY, CDR2 SYGVKD. This CDR3 contains 13 residues.

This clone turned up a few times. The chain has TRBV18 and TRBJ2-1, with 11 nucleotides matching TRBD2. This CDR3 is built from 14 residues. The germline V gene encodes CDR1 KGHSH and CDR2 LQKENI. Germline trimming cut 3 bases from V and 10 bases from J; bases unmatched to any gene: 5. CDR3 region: CASSPGLADLEQFF. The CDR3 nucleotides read TGTGCCAGCTCACCGGGACTAGCGGACCTGGAGCAGTTCTTC.

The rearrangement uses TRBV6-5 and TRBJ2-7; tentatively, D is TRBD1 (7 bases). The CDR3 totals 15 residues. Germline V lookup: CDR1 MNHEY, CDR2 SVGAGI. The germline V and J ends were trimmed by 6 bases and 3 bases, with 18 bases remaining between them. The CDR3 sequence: CASRTRTGEVYEQYF. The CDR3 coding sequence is TGTGCCAGCAGGACGAGAACAGGGGAGGTCTACGAGCAGTACTTC.

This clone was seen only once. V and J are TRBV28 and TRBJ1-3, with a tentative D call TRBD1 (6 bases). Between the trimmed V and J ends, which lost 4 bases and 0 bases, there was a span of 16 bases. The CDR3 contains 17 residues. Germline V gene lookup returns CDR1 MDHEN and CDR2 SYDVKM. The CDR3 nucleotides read TGTGCCAGCAGTTCCACTGGACAGAGGAGCTCTGGAAACACCATATATTTT. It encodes CASSSTGQRSSGNTIYF. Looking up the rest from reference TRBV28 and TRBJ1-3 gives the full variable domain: DVKVTQSSRYLVKRTGEKVFLECVQDMDHENMFWYRQDPGLGLRLIYFSYDVKMKEKGDIPEGYSVSREKKERFSLILESASTNQTSMYLCASSSTGQRSSGNTIYFGEGSWLTVV.

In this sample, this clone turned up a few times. CDR3 in amino acids: CATSRRQADFNTEAFF. CDR3 sequence (DNA): TGTGCCACCAGCAGACGACAGGCTGATTTCAACACTGAAGCTTTCTTT. The genes are TRBV15 and TRBJ1-1, with a possible D match to TRBD1 (6 bases). This CDR3 has 16 amino acids. Per germline, CDR1 LNHNV and CDR2 YYDKDF (reference sequence). Trimming shortened V by 2 bases and J by 2 bases, and 15 bases separated the two germline ends. The full variable domain, completed using reference TRBV15 and TRBJ1-1, is DAMVIQNPRYQVTQFGKPVTLSCSQTLNHNVMYWYQQKSSQAPKLLFHYYDKDFNNEADTPDNFQSRRPNTSFCFLDIRSPGLGDTAMYLCATSRRQADFNTEAFFGQGTRLTVV.

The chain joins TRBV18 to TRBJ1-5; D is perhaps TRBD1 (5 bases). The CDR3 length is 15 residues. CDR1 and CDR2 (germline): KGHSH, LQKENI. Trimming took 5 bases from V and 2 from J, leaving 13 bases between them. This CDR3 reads CASSSRGDGNQPQHF. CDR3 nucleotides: TGTGCCAGCTCATCCCGCGGGGACGGCAATCAGCCCCAGCATTTT.

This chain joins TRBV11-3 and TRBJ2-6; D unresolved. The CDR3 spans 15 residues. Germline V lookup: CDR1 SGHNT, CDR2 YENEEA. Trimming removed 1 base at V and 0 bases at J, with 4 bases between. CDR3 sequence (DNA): TGTGCCAGCAGCTTAGGCAGCTCTGGGGCCAACGTCCTGACTTTC. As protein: CASSLGSSGANVLTF.

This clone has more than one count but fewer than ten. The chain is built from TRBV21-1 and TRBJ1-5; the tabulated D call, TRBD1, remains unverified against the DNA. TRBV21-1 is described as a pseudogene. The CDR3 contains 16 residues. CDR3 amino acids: CASSRRGSQGNQPQHF. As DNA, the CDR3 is TGTGCCAGCAGCCGAAGGGGGTCACAGGGAAATCAGCCCCAGCATTTT.

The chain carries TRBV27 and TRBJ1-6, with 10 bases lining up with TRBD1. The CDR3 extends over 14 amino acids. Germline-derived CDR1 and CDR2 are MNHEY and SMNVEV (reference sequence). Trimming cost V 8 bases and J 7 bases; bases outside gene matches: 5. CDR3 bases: TGTGCCAGCGGAAGGGGACAGGGGAATTCACCCCTCCACTTT. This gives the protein CASGRGQGNSPLHF.